This TCR beta chain came from a study of metastatic and nonmetastatic thyroid tumors. Study-wide background: The study looked at repertoires side by side in blood and in tumor or nodule tissue from malignant and benign thyroid patients. General observations from the study: Reports indicated that malignant thyroid tumors showed significantly higher TCR beta diversity than benign nodules did, in blood and tumor.

TCRdb reprocessed the PCR reads via MiXCR. The sample yields 20,000 to 30,000 clones, 10% to 15% seen once. Thyroid surgery took place with no prior treatment in any patient. This clone was counted many times. Its antigen is as yet unknown. Sequencing was done on a sample of blood. The receptor's source is a female donor with papillary thyroid cancer or a benign thyroid nodule (not recorded which). Some clones in this sample may be carry-over from other donors' samples.

The CDR3 DNA is TGTGCCAGCAGTTCGACAGGGGGGCCTCAGCCCCAGCATTTT. It yields the protein CASSSTGGPQPQHF. This sequence joins TRBV28 and TRBJ1-5; 9 positions agree with TRBD1. CDR3 length: 14 residues. V shed 4 bases, J shed 6 bases, and the junction held 4 bases outside the gene matches. CDR1 and CDR2 from the germline V gene are MDHEN and SYDVKM.